These 11 T cell receptor beta chains originate from one sample sequenced in a study of blood T cell repertoires in COVID-19. Here immunoSEQ multiplex PCR was the method, and the copy in TCRdb shows in-frame clones only, minus some. This sample has about 400,000 clones; roughly 89% occur once, and the top ten carry about 1.7%. The sequenced sample was PBMCs or T cells enriched from blood (not recorded which). These receptors were collected from a woman aged 25 to 39 who had recovered from COVID-19.

J is TRBJ1-3 and V is TRBV28, with a possible D match to TRBD1 (5 bases). CDR1 and CDR2 from the germline V gene are MDHEN and SYDVKM. The CDR3 contains 17 residues. With 6 bases removed from V and 3 bases from J, the gap between germline ends came to 21 bases. CDR3 DNA sequence: TGTGCCAGCAGGTTCCTTGCGGGACGCCGAGGTGGAAACACCATATATTTT. The encoded protein is CASRFLAGRRGGNTIYF.

This clone was seen only once. The CDR3 reads CASSPRTGTDNEQFF. The CDR3 bases are TGTGCCAGCAGCCCGAGGACAGGGACGGACAATGAGCAGTTCTTC. The chain couples TRBV3-1 (or the pseudogene TRBV3-2) to TRBJ2-1; 8 positions agree with TRBD1. This CDR3 contains 15 residues. Germline trimming cut 4 bases from V and 5 bases from J; bases unmatched to any gene: 7. The germline CDR1 and CDR2 sequences are LGHDT and YNNKEL (reference sequence).

The chain couples TRBV5-1 to TRBJ2-1; tentative D call: TRBD2 (5 bases). The CDR3 is 12 residues long. The ends were cut back, 8 bases at V and 9 bases at J, with 15 bases in the middle. Germline CDR1 and CDR2: SGHRS and YFSETQ. The CDR3 here is CASAKAEGEQFF. The CDR3 DNA is TGCGCCAGTGCGAAGGCAGAGGGTGAGCAGTTCTTC.

The chain links TRBV7-6 to TRBJ2-3; perhaps TRBD1 as D (6 bases). Germline CDR1 and CDR2: SGHVS and FNYEAQ. The CDR3 is 14 residues long. V lost 5 bases and J lost 2, with 11 bases in between. The CDR3 DNA reads as TGTGCCAGCAGCGCGACAGGCTACACAGATACGCAGTATTTT. Translated, it gives CASSATGYTDTQYF.

The chain uses TRBV18 and TRBJ2-5; 7 bases line up with TRBD1. The ends lost 3 bases at V and 5 bases at J; junction bases unmatched: 18. Germline assignment: CDR1 KGHSH and CDR2 LQKENI. The CDR3 has 18 amino acids. The CDR3 nucleotides read TGTGCCAGCTCACCGAGACAGGGTTACGACATTGGTCCGGAGACCCAGTACTTC. Residues: CASSPRQGYDIGPETQYF.

V is TRBV4-1 and J is TRBJ1-5, with 7 bases matching TRBD1. Germline CDR1 reads MGHRA; CDR2 reads YSYEKL. Losses at the gene ends were 0 bases for V and 11 bases for J; bases not matched to a gene: 10. The length of the CDR3 is 15 residues. The CDR3 bases are TGCGCCAGCAGCCAAGATTCGGGACAGACCAAGGCCCAGCATTTT. Amino acid sequence: CASSQDSGQTKAQHF.

This clone was found a few times. The chain combines TRBV18 with TRBJ2-7; D unclear. V shed 3 bases and J shed 6 bases, with 12 bases lying between them. Germline assignment: CDR1 KGHSH and CDR2 LQKENI. This CDR3 has 13 amino acids. CDR3 sequence: CASSPSPTREQYF. CDR3 sequence (DNA): TGTGCCAGCTCACCTTCTCCGACACGCGAGCAGTACTTC. Using reference TRBV18 and TRBJ2-7 for the parts outside the CDR3, the full variable domain is NAGVMQNPRHLVRRRGQEARLRCSPMKGHSHVYWYRQLPEEGLKFMVYLQKENIIDESGMPKERFSAEFPKEGPSILRIQQVVRGDSAAYFCASSPSPTREQYFGPGTRLTVT.

The V call is TRBV2, the J call TRBJ2-7; 7 positions agree with TRBD1. V dropped 5 bases and J dropped 3; count of bases not matched to a gene: 4. Per germline, CDR1 SNHLY and CDR2 FYNNEI. The CDR3 contains 13 residues. CDR3 sequence (DNA): TGTGCCAGCAGTCGGGACAGATACTACGAGCAGTACTTC. Its translation is CASSRDRYYEQYF.

The rearrangement uses TRBV29-1 and TRBJ1-1; 7 bases fit TRBD1. The V segment lost 7 bases and the J segment 6 bases; nucleotides outside the gene matches: 11. CDR1 and CDR2 from the germline V gene are SQVTM and ANQGSEA. This CDR3 has 13 amino acids. The CDR3 reads CSARNRDRSEAFF. The DNA of the CDR3 is TGCAGCGCCCGGAACCGGGACAGATCTGAAGCTTTCTTT.

This chain connects TRBV15 to TRBJ1-1; D is unclear. Germline V gene lookup returns CDR1 LNHNV and CDR2 YYDKDF (reference sequence). Trimming took 0 bases from V and 3 from J, leaving 8 bases between them. The CDR3 contains 14 residues. The CDR3 is CATSREERDTEAFF. The CDR3 DNA is TGTGCCACCAGCAGAGAAGAGAGGGACACTGAAGCTTTCTTT.

V usage is TRBV2 and J usage is TRBJ2-1, with 7 bases fitting TRBD2. Trimming at V came to 7 bases and at J to 4 bases, leaving 4 bases not matched to a gene. The CDR3 contains 13 residues. CDR1 SNHLY and CDR2 FYNNEI come from the germline V gene. In nucleotides, the CDR3 is TGTGCCAGCAACCGCGGGAGTTACAATGAGCAGTTCTTC. Translating it yields CASNRGSYNEQFF.